Presented here are 27 T cell receptor beta chains from one specimen sequenced in a study of blood T cells in healthy people across ages. A sample-barcoded 5' primer and a J-beta primer mix were used in a second PCR of about 7 to 12 cycles. Each CDR3 protein gets one entry after TCRdb re-called the 5' RACE reads with MiXCR. The sample has some 700,000 distinct CDR3 sequences, approximately 39% seen once; the top ten hold about 20%. The material sequenced was blood. Receptor source: a woman aged 60-75 years in good health.

V gene TRBV25-1 combines with J gene TRBJ1-1; 8 nucleotides line up with TRBD1. V trimming: 5 bases; J trimming: 5 bases; junction bases outside the gene matches: 16. CDR3 size: 17 residues. CDR1 is MGHDK, CDR2 SYGVNS, per germline. CDR3 DNA sequence: TGTGCCAGCAGTACAGATCGACAGGGGAGGGTTCGAACTGAAGCTTTCTTT. It codes for CASSTDRQGRVRTEAFF.

The table lists this clonotype with a few counts. CDR3 nucleotides: TGTGCCAGCAGCTTTAGTGGGTTTTCAAGCGAGCAGTACTTC. Translating it yields CASSFSGFSSEQYF. The chain couples TRBV13 to TRBJ2-7, with D hard to call. The ends were cut back, 3 bases at V and 6 bases at J, with 15 bases in the middle. Germline values: CDR1 PRHDT, CDR2 FYEKMQ (reference sequence). This CDR3 is 14 amino acids long.

This chain connects TRBV6-6 to TRBJ2-5; D possibly corresponds to TRBD1 (5 bases). The assigned J gene may be wrong: the sequence end matches TRBJ2-7 better. CDR1 is MNHNY and CDR2 is SVGAGI in the germline V gene (reference sequence). This CDR3 region has 15 residues. The CDR3 bases are TGTGCCAGCAGTTACTCTCAGCAGGGTTCAGACGAGCAGTACTTC. This codes for CASSYSQQGSDEQYF.

The gene calls are TRBV28 and TRBJ2-5; 10 bases map to TRBD2. The V and J ends lost 3 bases and 11 bases, in that order; junction bases with no gene match: 15. The CDR3 consists of 16 residues. Germline CDR1 and CDR2: MDHEN and SYDVKM. The CDR3: CASSFRRPSGSGEQYF. CDR3 bases: TGTGCCAGCAGTTTTAGGCGTCCTAGCGGGAGCGGTGAGCAGTACTTC.

The chain combines TRBV28 with TRBJ1-4; D is ambiguous. V was clipped by 2 bases and J by 8 bases, with 12 bases between them. Germline loops: CDR1 MDHEN, CDR2 SYDVKM. CDR3 length: 14 residues. DNA for the CDR3: TGTGCCAGCAGTTTACGGGGAGGCGAGGAAAAACTGTTTTTT. It specifies CASSLRGGEEKLFF.

The chain has TRBV7-2 and TRBJ2-7; 8 bases are shared with TRBD2. The germline gives CDR1 SGHTA, CDR2 FQGNSA. V trimming: 1 base; J trimming: 7 bases; junction bases outside the gene matches: 12. This CDR3 region has 16 residues. Here the CDR3 reads CASSLDSGSSYNEQYF. CDR3 bases: TGTGCCAGCAGCTTAGACAGCGGGAGTTCCTACAATGAGCAGTACTTC.

This clonotype has at least ten counts. The V call is TRBV15, the J call TRBJ2-5; TRBD2 aligns across 8 bases. CDR3 size: 14 residues. V was pared by 5 bases and J by 5 bases, with 7 bases of the junction left unmatched. The germline V gene has CDR1 LNHNV and CDR2 YYDKDF (reference sequence). The CDR3, as DNA: TGTGCCACCAGCCTTCGGGGGGGCATGGAGACCCAGTACTTC. Translated: CATSLRGGMETQYF. Complete variable domain (other parts from reference TRBV15 and TRBJ2-5): DAMVIQNPRYQVTQFGKPVTLSCSQTLNHNVMYWYQQKSSQAPKLLFHYYDKDFNNEADTPDNFQSRRPNTSFCFLDIRSPGLGDTAMYLCATSLRGGMETQYFGPGTRLLVL.

This chain uses TRBV19 with TRBJ2-4, with a weak D call TRBD1 (5 bases). CDR1 LNHDA and CDR2 SQIVND come from the germline V gene (reference sequence). The CDR3 runs 14 residues. Deletions cut 4 bases from V and 5 bases from J, with 12 bases between. This CDR3 reads CASSRNARENIQYF. CDR3 nucleotide sequence: TGTGCCAGTAGTAGAAACGCCAGGGAAAACATTCAGTACTTC. The variable domain in full, with the rest retrieved from reference TRBV19 and TRBJ2-4, is DGGITQSPKYLFRKEGQNVTLSCEQNLNHDAMYWYRQDPGQGLRLIYYSQIVNDFQKGDIAEGYSVSREKKESFPLTVTSAQKNPTAFYLCASSRNARENIQYFGAGTRLSVL.

This clonotype was recorded a few times. The rearrangement uses TRBV20-1 and TRBJ1-6, with unresolved D. Germline assignment: CDR1 DFQATT and CDR2 SNEGSKA (reference sequence). The CDR3 is 14 amino acids. V gave up 4 bases and J gave up 10 bases, with 17 bases separating them. This CDR3 reads CSATGRRTGSPLHF. CDR3 bases: TGCAGTGCTACCGGACGGCGGACGGGCTCACCCCTCCACTTT.

The chain employs TRBV7-7 and TRBJ2-1, with 11 bases fitting TRBD2. J lost 9 bases, V lost 1 base, and 2 bases had no gene match. Germline-derived CDR1 and CDR2 are SSHAT and FNYEAQ (reference sequence). The CDR3 contains 14 residues. The CDR3 nucleotides are TGTGCCAGCAGCTTAGGTACTAGCGGGAGTGAGCAGTTCTTC. It specifies CASSLGTSGSEQFF.

In nucleotides, the CDR3 is TGCGCCAGCAGCCTTCGGACAGGATCCCGCTACAATGAGCAGTTCTTC. Translated, it gives CASSLRTGSRYNEQFF. The chain joins TRBV4-3 to TRBJ2-1, with 7 nucleotides matching TRBD1. Germline V lookup: CDR1 LGHNA, CDR2 YSLEER. The CDR3 is 16 residues long. The trim removed 4 bases at V and 3 bases at J, leaving 9 bases unmatched.

This sequence joins TRBV29-1 and TRBJ1-2, with a weak D call TRBD1 (5 bases). V lost 3 bases to trimming and J lost 5 bases, with 16 bases between them. CDR1 and CDR2 (germline): SQVTM, ANQGSEA. The CDR3 extends over 14 amino acids. In DNA form, the CDR3 reads TGCAGCGTTGATGGGCAGGACAATGGGTATGGCTACACCTTC. Translating gives CSVDGQDNGYGYTF.

The genes are TRBV6-5 and TRBJ2-7; D call uncertain. The CDR3 length is 15 residues. V lost 6 bases and J 2 bases, leaving 17 bases between the germline ends. Germline V lookup: CDR1 MNHEY, CDR2 SVGAGI. DNA of the CDR3: TGTGCCAGCAGGTCCACAAACCCAATTCCCTACGAGCAGTACTTC. It is translated as CASRSTNPIPYEQYF.

The chain links TRBV9 to TRBJ1-4; weak D call: TRBD1 (6 bases). Germline loops: CDR1 SGDLS, CDR2 YYNGEE. Deletions cut 4 bases from V and 6 bases from J, with 13 bases between. The CDR3 has 14 residues. The CDR3 nucleotides read TGTGCCAGCAGCCCCTGGGGGCAAGATGAAAAACTGTTTTTT. Encoded protein: CASSPWGQDEKLFF.

Concerning this clonotype: A much larger clonotype is one base distant, so this may be a read error. The gene calls are TRBV7-2 and TRBJ2-5; 8 bases match TRBD1. Germline V gene data show CDR1 as SGHTA and CDR2 as FQGNSA. This CDR3 has 13 residues. The CDR3 DNA reads as TGTGCCAGCAGCCCAGGGGGCTGGGAGATCCAGTACTTC. This translates into CASSPGGWEIQYF.

This chain connects TRBV7-9 to TRBJ2-1; 7 positions agree with TRBD2. The CDR3 totals 16 residues. Germline values: CDR1 SEHNR, CDR2 FQNEAQ (reference sequence). The V segment lost 3 bases and the J segment 4 bases; nucleotides outside the gene matches: 9. The CDR3 region is CASSFTAGTKYNEQFF. DNA for the CDR3: TGTGCCAGCAGCTTTACTGCCGGGACTAAGTACAATGAGCAGTTCTTC.

The chain combines TRBV3-1 with TRBJ2-3; D remains unclear. Germline values: CDR1 LGHDT, CDR2 YNNKEL (reference sequence). The germline V and J ends were trimmed by 1 base and 7 bases, with 9 bases remaining between them. The CDR3 contains 13 residues. The CDR3 nucleotides read TGTGCCAGCAGCCAAGGAAGGTTGAATACGCAGTATTTT. It yields the protein CASSQGRLNTQYF.

This clonotype has more than one count but fewer than ten. The CDR3 region is CASSLVGLGIVNTEAFF. The CDR3 nucleotides read TGCGCCAGCAGCTTGGTTGGGCTAGGGATTGTGAACACTGAAGCTTTCTTT. The chain is built from TRBV5-1 and TRBJ1-1; no definite D call. The germline V gene has CDR1 SGHRS and CDR2 YFSETQ. V was trimmed by 0 bases and J by 0 bases, leaving 15 bases between them. The CDR3 contains 17 residues.

This chain links TRBV5-1 with TRBJ2-3; the D gene is possibly TRBD1 (6 bases). V lost 2 bases to trimming and J lost 6 bases, with 16 bases between them. Looked up from germline, CDR1 is SGHRS and CDR2 is YFSETQ. CDR3 length equals 15 residues. This CDR3 reads CASSLQDRPQDTQYF. DNA for the CDR3: TGCGCCAGCAGCTTACAAGACAGGCCGCAGGATACGCAGTATTTT.

The chain carries TRBV28 and TRBJ2-7; D tentatively fits TRBD1 or TRBD2 (5 bases each). The J call may not be correct, given that the DNA end is closer to TRBJ2-5. This CDR3 region has 15 residues. Germline CDR1 and CDR2: MDHEN and SYDVKM. The CDR3 DNA sequence: TGTGCCAGCAGTTTCACCGGGGCGGCCCAAGAGACCCAGTACTTC. Its translation: CASSFTGAAQETQYF.

V and J are TRBV6-2 or TRBV6-3 and TRBJ1-5; D remains unclear. Trimming stripped 4 bases from V and 2 bases from J, with 12 bases between. The CDR3 runs 15 residues. Germline V gene lookup returns CDR1 MNHEY and CDR2 SVGEGT. CDR3 amino acids: CASSSQQTGNQPQHF. CDR3 in DNA: TGTGCCAGCAGTTCCCAACAGACGGGCAATCAGCCCCAGCATTTT.

This chain links TRBV20-1 with TRBJ2-5, with 9 bases identical to TRBD2. The CDR3 length is 15 residues. The J segment lost 1 base and the V segment lost 0 bases, leaving 3 bases of the junction unmatched. CDR1 and CDR2 (germline): DFQATT, SNEGSKA (reference sequence). The CDR3 loop is CSARDGREGQETQYF. In nucleotides, the CDR3 is TGCAGTGCTAGAGATGGGCGGGAGGGCCAAGAGACCCAGTACTTC.

The V call is TRBV3-1, the J call TRBJ2-7, with 10 bases identical to TRBD2. CDR1 is LGHDT and CDR2 is YNNKEL in the germline V gene (reference sequence). This CDR3 contains 15 residues. V lost 5 bases and J lost 5; bases outside the gene matches: 9. The CDR3, as DNA: TGTGCCAGCAGCTTAAGCGGGGGGGCGTTCAACGAGCAGTACTTC. Residues: CASSLSGGAFNEQYF.

This clonotype occurred a few times. The chain couples TRBV18 to TRBJ2-3; TRBD2 aligns across 7 bases. The length of the CDR3 is 17 residues. Germline V gene lookup returns CDR1 KGHSH and CDR2 LQKENI. V trimming: 2 bases; J trimming: 3 bases; junction bases outside the gene matches: 11. The CDR3 spells CASSPGFATSPTDTQYF. The CDR3 DNA follows: TGTGCCAGCTCACCAGGTTTCGCGACTAGCCCTACAGATACGCAGTATTTT.

This chain uses TRBV29-1 with TRBJ2-1; TRBD2 matches at 10 bases. V lost 7 bases to trimming and J lost 8 bases; unmatched junction nucleotides: 11. Looked up from germline, CDR1 is SQVTM and CDR2 is ANQGSEA. This CDR3 is built from 14 residues. The chain's CDR3 is CSAIRASGSDEQFF. DNA of the CDR3: TGCAGCGCCATCAGGGCTAGCGGGAGTGATGAGCAGTTCTTC.

In its sample, this clonotype was seen a few times. The V call is TRBV7-8, the J call TRBJ1-1; possibly TRBD1 for D (5 bases). V lost 1 base and J 10 bases, leaving 13 bases between the germline ends. Germline values: CDR1 SGHVS, CDR2 FQNEAQ. This CDR3 contains 13 residues. The CDR3 sequence is CASSLVGREGAFF. In DNA, the CDR3 is TGTGCCAGCAGCTTAGTGGGCAGGGAGGGAGCTTTCTTT.

The V gene is TRBV3-1, the J gene TRBJ2-6; the D is unclear. CDR3 length: 16 amino acids. Germline CDR1 and CDR2: LGHDT and YNNKEL (reference sequence). V was pared by 1 base and J by 0 bases, with 7 bases between. CDR3 residues: CASSQARNSGANVLTF. Here the CDR3 DNA reads TGTGCCAGCAGCCAAGCACGGAACTCTGGGGCCAACGTCCTGACTTTC.